Listed below are T cell receptor beta chains from one sample, sequenced in a study of blood T cell repertoires in COVID-19. The repertoire was sequenced with immunoSEQ multiplex PCR; TCRdb's copy has only in-frame clones and lacks some. The profile shows roughly 130,000 clones, roughly 80% of them singletons. The sample taken for sequencing was peripheral blood. Every receptor here comes from a man between 65 and 85 years old with acute or convalescent COVID-19. The CDR3 runs from the conserved cysteine through the conserved F or W. Fields, in order: D gene, V gene, J gene, clone size, CDR3 DNA, CDR3 protein. A D gene is named only where the DNA matches it firmly. The size of a clone is reported for some rows only, either as once, few or many, or as a class for expanded clones.

d_call: TRBD1
v_call: TRBV3-1/TRBV3-2
j_call: TRBJ1-2
clone_size: NA
cdr3_nt: TGTGCCAGCAGCCAAGATGGCGCAGGGGGGACGGGAGGCTACACCTTC
cdr3_aa: CASSQDGAGGTGGYTF

d_call: NA
v_call: TRBV27
j_call: TRBJ2-7
clone_size: NA
cdr3_nt: TGTGCCAGCAGTTTATCATCCACAGGAGCCTCCTACGAGCAGTACTTC
cdr3_aa: CASSLSSTGASYEQYF

d_call: TRBD2
v_call: TRBV5-1
j_call: TRBJ2-1
clone_size: NA
cdr3_nt: TGCGCCAGCAGCTTGCCGACTAGCGGGGGGGCCTCCAATGAGCAGTTCTTC
cdr3_aa: CASSLPTSGGASNEQFF

d_call: TRBD2
v_call: TRBV6-1
j_call: TRBJ2-2
clone_size: NA
cdr3_nt: TGTGCCAGCAGTGAAATGCCCTTGGGGGCTAGCGGGGGGCCAATTACCGGGGAGCTGTTTTTT
cdr3_aa: CASSEMPLGASGGPITGELFF

d_call: NA
v_call: TRBV29-1
j_call: TRBJ2-5
clone_size: NA
cdr3_nt: TGCAGCATCAAGGGAGGTTCGGAGACCCAGTACTTC
cdr3_aa: CSIKGGSETQYF

d_call: NA
v_call: TRBV5-1
j_call: TRBJ1-2
clone_size: NA
cdr3_nt: TGCGCCAGCAGTCCCCTAGCTAACTATGGCTACACCTTC
cdr3_aa: CASSPLANYGYTF

d_call: NA
v_call: TRBV7-9
j_call: TRBJ1-6
clone_size: NA
cdr3_nt: TGTGCCAGCAGCCTCCCGTATTCACCCCTCCACTTT
cdr3_aa: CASSLPYSPLHF

d_call: NA
v_call: TRBV19
j_call: TRBJ1-2
clone_size: NA
cdr3_nt: TGTGCCACCTCGGACAGAACCTATGGCTACACCTTC
cdr3_aa: CATSDRTYGYTF

d_call: TRBD2
v_call: TRBV5-1
j_call: TRBJ2-5
clone_size: NA
cdr3_nt: TGCGCCAGCAGCCCCGGACTAGCGGGGGGGTATGGGGGAGAGACCCAGTACTTC
cdr3_aa: CASSPGLAGGYGGETQYF

d_call: NA
v_call: TRBV19
j_call: TRBJ1-2
clone_size: NA
cdr3_nt: TGTGCCAGTAGTTCCACTCCCGGAGCCTATGGCTACACCTTC
cdr3_aa: CASSSTPGAYGYTF

d_call: TRBD1
v_call: TRBV11-2
j_call: TRBJ2-7
clone_size: NA
cdr3_nt: TGTGCCAGCAGCCTGGGACAGGCTTCCTACGAGCAGTACTTC
cdr3_aa: CASSLGQASYEQYF

d_call: NA
v_call: TRBV2
j_call: TRBJ1-3
clone_size: NA
cdr3_nt: TGTGCCAGCAACCAGCCGGGCTCTGGAAACACCATATATTTT
cdr3_aa: CASNQPGSGNTIYF

d_call: TRBD1
v_call: TRBV11-2
j_call: TRBJ2-7
clone_size: NA
cdr3_nt: TGTGCCAGCAGCGCCCGCTTGGGGACAGGGTTTTACGAGCAGTACTTC
cdr3_aa: CASSARLGTGFYEQYF

d_call: NA
v_call: TRBV6-1
j_call: TRBJ1-2
clone_size: few
cdr3_nt: TGTGCCAGCAGTGAAGAGTATGGCAGGGAAGGTCGCTACACCTTC
cdr3_aa: CASSEEYGREGRYTF

d_call: TRBD2
v_call: TRBV5-1
j_call: TRBJ2-7
clone_size: few
cdr3_nt: TGCGCCAGCAGCAGGATTCTGGACGGGGGGTCCTACGAGCAGTACTTC
cdr3_aa: CASSRILDGGSYEQYF

d_call: NA
v_call: TRBV6-5
j_call: TRBJ2-5
clone_size: NA
cdr3_nt: TGTGCCAGCAAGCGTAGTGCATCGGAGACCCAGTACTTC
cdr3_aa: CASKRSASETQYF

d_call: TRBD1
v_call: TRBV12-5
j_call: TRBJ1-1
clone_size: NA
cdr3_nt: TGTGCTAGTTCTGGGTCGACAGGGCCAGCTTTCTTT
cdr3_aa: CASSGSTGPAFF

d_call: TRBD1
v_call: TRBV7-2
j_call: TRBJ1-2
clone_size: NA
cdr3_nt: TGTGCCAGCAGCTTAGCGCGGACAGGGAGGAACTATGGCTACACCTTC
cdr3_aa: CASSLARTGRNYGYTF

d_call: TRBD1
v_call: TRBV4-1
j_call: TRBJ1-2
clone_size: NA
cdr3_nt: TGCGCCAGCAGCCCTTGGCTTGGACAGGGGGTAAATGGCTACACCTTC
cdr3_aa: CASSPWLGQGVNGYTF

d_call: TRBD1
v_call: TRBV6-1
j_call: TRBJ1-2
clone_size: NA
cdr3_nt: TGTGCCAGCAGTGATGTAGGGACAGGGGGCGGGAATGGCTACACCTTC
cdr3_aa: CASSDVGTGGGNGYTF

d_call: TRBD1
v_call: TRBV6-6
j_call: TRBJ1-1
clone_size: NA
cdr3_nt: TGTGCCAGCAGCCGACAGGGGCGGGTGAACACTGAAGCTTTCTTT
cdr3_aa: CASSRQGRVNTEAFF

d_call: TRBD1
v_call: TRBV2
j_call: TRBJ2-1
clone_size: NA
cdr3_nt: TGTGCCAGCAGTCCTGACAGGGGGCTTTCCTACAATGAGCAGTTCTTC
cdr3_aa: CASSPDRGLSYNEQFF

d_call: TRBD2
v_call: TRBV18
j_call: TRBJ2-7
clone_size: NA
cdr3_nt: TGTGCCAGCTCACCAGGTAGCGGGGATAACGAGCAGTACTTC
cdr3_aa: CASSPGSGDNEQYF

d_call: NA
v_call: TRBV7-2
j_call: TRBJ1-6
clone_size: NA
cdr3_nt: TGTGCCAGCAGCTCCTACCAGGGTAATAATTCACCCCTCCACTTT
cdr3_aa: CASSSYQGNNSPLHF

d_call: NA
v_call: TRBV9
j_call: TRBJ2-2
clone_size: NA
cdr3_nt: TGTGCCAGCAGCGTCGAATACGCAGGGTACGTCTCCGGGGAGCTGTTTTTT
cdr3_aa: CASSVEYAGYVSGELFF

d_call: TRBD2
v_call: TRBV4-1
j_call: TRBJ2-3
clone_size: NA
cdr3_nt: TGCGCCAGCAGACTAGCGGGGTCGTTGGATACGCAGTATTTT
cdr3_aa: CASRLAGSLDTQYF

d_call: NA
v_call: TRBV6-6
j_call: TRBJ1-1
clone_size: few
cdr3_nt: TGTGCCAGCAGTAACGCCCTAGGGAACACTGAAGCTTTCTTT
cdr3_aa: CASSNALGNTEAFF

d_call: TRBD1
v_call: TRBV2
j_call: TRBJ1-2
clone_size: NA
cdr3_nt: TGTGCCAGCAGTGCCCAGGGGGGTCAGTATGGCTACACCTTC
cdr3_aa: CASSAQGGQYGYTF

d_call: NA
v_call: TRBV5-4
j_call: TRBJ2-7
clone_size: NA
cdr3_nt: TGTGCCAGCAGCTTCTCCGGGAGCTCCTACGAGCAGTACTTC
cdr3_aa: CASSFSGSSYEQYF

d_call: TRBD1
v_call: TRBV5-6
j_call: TRBJ2-6
clone_size: NA
cdr3_nt: TGTGCCAGCAGCTCTCTCCAGGCAGGGGGCGTCTCTGGGGCCAACGTCCTGACTTTC
cdr3_aa: CASSSLQAGGVSGANVLTF

d_call: TRBD1
v_call: TRBV2
j_call: TRBJ2-5
clone_size: NA
cdr3_nt: TGTGCCAGCAGTGAAACAGGGGTCCAGACCCAGTACTTC
cdr3_aa: CASSETGVQTQYF

d_call: NA
v_call: TRBV28
j_call: TRBJ1-2
clone_size: NA
cdr3_nt: TGTGCCAGCAGTTCATCTTACAGGTTTGGCTACACCTTC
cdr3_aa: CASSSSYRFGYTF

d_call: NA
v_call: TRBV5-8
j_call: TRBJ1-1
clone_size: NA
cdr3_nt: TGTGCCAGCAGCGTATCTCCGGGACAGAACACTGAAGCTTTCTTT
cdr3_aa: CASSVSPGQNTEAFF

d_call: NA
v_call: TRBV5-6
j_call: TRBJ2-3
clone_size: NA
cdr3_nt: TGTGCCAGCAGCGTAGGACAGATAGATACGCAGTATTTT
cdr3_aa: CASSVGQIDTQYF

d_call: NA
v_call: TRBV3-1/TRBV3-2
j_call: TRBJ2-5
clone_size: NA
cdr3_nt: TGTGCCAGCAGCCCACTTCCTAGGATAGAAGAGACCCAGTACTTC
cdr3_aa: CASSPLPRIEETQYF

d_call: NA
v_call: TRBV20-1
j_call: TRBJ1-1
clone_size: NA
cdr3_nt: TGCAGTGCGGATTATACAGGTTATGCTTTCTTT
cdr3_aa: CSADYTGYAFF

d_call: TRBD1
v_call: TRBV19
j_call: TRBJ1-5
clone_size: NA
cdr3_nt: TGTGCCGGTAGATTGGACAGGGTTAGCAATCAGCCCCAGCATTTT
cdr3_aa: CAGRLDRVSNQPQHF